Listed below are T cell receptor beta chains from one sample, sequenced in a study of blood T cell repertoires in COVID-19. Libraries were prepared by immunoSEQ multiplex PCR; TCRdb keeps only in-frame clonotypes and omits some of them. The sample holds approximately 170,000 clones, about 80% seen once. Material for sequencing was peripheral blood. Receptors originate from a woman of 80 years or more with acute or convalescent COVID-19. CDR3s include the opening cysteine and the closing phenylalanine or tryptophan. D genes are given only for firm matches. Size is omitted from some rows. Given values are once, few, many or a class for expanded clones.

clone size	V gene	J gene	D gene	CDR3 protein	CDR3 DNA
NA	TRBV9	TRBJ2-7	NA	CASSVHRRDLYEQYF	TGTGCCAGCAGCGTACACAGGAGGGATCTCTACGAGCAGTACTTC
NA	TRBV19	TRBJ2-1	TRBD1	CASSPPGTGIYNEQFF	TGTGCCAGTAGTCCCCCCGGGACAGGTATTTACAATGAGCAGTTCTTC
once	TRBV5-1	TRBJ1-4	NA	CASSFSGITNEKLFF	TGCGCCAGCAGCTTTTCCGGGATCACTAATGAAAAACTGTTTTTT
NA	TRBV4-3	TRBJ1-1	TRBD1	CASSRDRGLMNTEAFF	TGCGCCAGCAGCCGGGACAGGGGGCTCATGAACACTGAAGCTTTCTTT
NA	TRBV19	TRBJ2-7	NA	CASGGRDYEQYF	TGTGCCAGTGGGGGCAGGGACTACGAGCAGTACTTC
NA	TRBV5-1	TRBJ2-3	NA	CASSLGNRASTDTQYF	TGCGCCAGCAGCCTGGGGAACAGGGCTAGCACAGATACGCAGTATTTT
NA	TRBV5-6	TRBJ1-2	TRBD1	CASSAGQGARGYTF	TGTGCCAGCAGCGCCGGACAGGGGGCGAGGGGCTACACCTTC
NA	TRBV6-7	TRBJ2-1	TRBD2	CASSYRRDYPYNEQFF	TGTGCCAGCAGTTACCGAAGGGACTATCCGTACAATGAGCAGTTCTTC
NA	TRBV19	TRBJ2-4	NA	CASNDRGLTIQYF	TGTGCCAGTAATGACAGAGGCTTGACCATTCAGTACTTC
NA	TRBV14	TRBJ2-7	NA	CASSQVRRGPHEQYF	TGTGCCAGCAGCCAAGTCCGCAGGGGACCCCACGAGCAGTACTTC
NA	TRBV20-1	TRBJ2-7	NA	CSASGPGSGEQYF	TGCAGTGCTAGTGGGCCGGGGAGTGGGGAGCAGTACTTC
NA	TRBV5-1	TRBJ2-6	NA	CASSGGSSGANVLTF	TGCGCCAGCAGCGGAGGAAGTTCTGGGGCCAACGTCCTGACTTTC
NA	TRBV3-1/TRBV3-2	TRBJ2-7	TRBD1	CASSKLSGQGVYEQYF	TGTGCCAGCAGCAAACTATCGGGACAGGGTGTCTACGAGCAGTACTTC
once	TRBV27	TRBJ2-7	TRBD1	CASSRTGSYEQYF	TGTGCCAGCAGTAGGACAGGCTCCTACGAGCAGTACTTC
NA	TRBV5-4	TRBJ2-7	TRBD1	CASSHRTGGDYEQYF	TGTGCCAGCAGCCACAGGACAGGGGGAGACTACGAGCAGTACTTC
NA	TRBV9	TRBJ2-1	TRBD2	CASSVALISGRYNEQFF	TGTGCCAGCAGCGTAGCTTTGATTAGCGGGAGGTACAATGAGCAGTTCTTC
NA	TRBV19	TRBJ1-2	TRBD1	CASSGTGGLGDYGYTF	TGTGCCAGTAGCGGGACAGGGGGCCTCGGGGACTATGGCTACACCTTC
NA	TRBV15	TRBJ2-1	NA	CATSRRWANEQFF	TGTGCCACCAGCAGAAGGTGGGCCAATGAGCAGTTCTTC
NA	TRBV7-7	TRBJ1-3	NA	CASSSFPGDTIYF	TGTGCTAGCAGCTCCTTTCCCGGAGACACCATATATTTT
few	TRBV30	TRBJ1-2	NA	CAWSVQSSYGYTF	TGTGCCTGGAGTGTTCAGTCTTCTTATGGCTACACCTTC
NA	TRBV7-2	TRBJ1-2	NA	CASSLGGGARNYGYTF	TGTGCCAGCAGCTTAGGTGGGGGGGCCCGGAACTATGGCTACACCTTC
NA	TRBV10-2	TRBJ2-7	NA	CASTAGSGAYEQYF	TGCGCCAGCACCGCGGGCTCAGGGGCCTACGAGCAGTACTTC
NA	TRBV9	TRBJ1-4	TRBD1	CASSVGTDIEKLFF	TGTGCCAGCAGCGTCGGGACAGACATTGAAAAACTGTTTTTT
NA	TRBV5-6	TRBJ1-3	NA	CASSLTQRRGSGNTIYF	TGTGCCAGCAGCTTGACCCAAAGACGAGGCTCTGGAAACACCATATATTTT
NA	TRBV19	TRBJ2-1	TRBD2	CASSRFSGTYNEQFF	TGTGCCAGTAGTAGGTTTAGCGGGACCTACAATGAGCAGTTCTTC
once	TRBV29-1	TRBJ2-5	TRBD2	CSVGLAAETQYF	TGCAGCGTCGGGCTAGCGGCGGAGACCCAGTACTTC
once	TRBV5-1	TRBJ2-2	NA	CASSTEPNTGELFF	TGCGCCAGCAGCACGGAGCCGAACACCGGGGAGCTGTTTTTT